These 26 T cell receptor beta chains originate from one sample sequenced in a study of T cells after yellow fever vaccination. TCRdb recomputed calls from the 5' RACE reads with MiXCR, one row per CDR3 protein. The sample records 450,000 to 550,000 distinct CDR3 sequences, about a fifth being singletons. Here the sequenced sample was PBMCs, taken less than 25 days after the first yellow fever vaccination. These receptors were taken from a man between 18 and 29 years old who received the YFV17D yellow fever vaccine.

The chain carries TRBV20-1 and TRBJ1-2; perhaps TRBD1 as D (5 bases). V was pared by 5 bases and J by 3 bases, with 13 bases between. Germline CDR1 DFQATT, CDR2 SNEGSKA (reference sequence). This CDR3 spans 13 amino acids. CDR3 sequence: CSAPGGGYYGYTF. The CDR3 region has the DNA TGCAGTGCTCCAGGTGGGGGATACTATGGCTACACCTTC.

The rearrangement uses TRBV5-1 and TRBJ2-1; D not certain. The CDR3 runs 15 residues. The V and J ends lost 1 base and 1 base respectively, with 9 bases between them. From germline, CDR1 is SGHRS and CDR2 YFSETQ. CDR3 sequence reads: CASSLFGLSYNEQFF. The CDR3 DNA is TGCGCCAGCAGCTTGTTCGGCCTTTCCTACAATGAGCAGTTCTTC. Looking up the rest from reference TRBV5-1 and TRBJ2-1 gives the full variable domain: KAGVTQTPRYLIKTRGQQVTLSCSPISGHRSVSWYQQTPGQGLQFLFEYFSETQRNKGNFPGRFSGRQFSNSRSEMNVSTLELGDSALYLCASSLFGLSYNEQFFGPGTRLTVL.

The rearrangement uses TRBV20-1 and TRBJ2-2; possibly TRBD1 for D (5 bases). V was trimmed by 0 bases and J by 1 base, leaving 12 bases between them. Germline CDR1 and CDR2: DFQATT and SNEGSKA (reference sequence). CDR3 length equals 16 residues. DNA for the CDR3: TGCAGTGCTAGAGATCTCGGACACCTGAACACCGGGGAGCTGTTTTTT. This gives the protein CSARDLGHLNTGELFF.

The genes are TRBV18 and TRBJ2-1; weak D call: TRBD2 (5 bases). The ends were cut back, 0 bases at V and 10 bases at J, with 13 bases in the middle. The CDR3 is 14 residues long. Germline V gives CDR1 KGHSH, CDR2 LQKENI. The CDR3 protein is CASSPPQEADEQFF. In DNA, the CDR3 is TGTGCCAGCTCACCACCCCAGGAGGCAGACGAGCAGTTCTTC.

This clonotype was observed a few times. V gene TRBV3-1 combines with J gene TRBJ2-5, with 7 nucleotides matching TRBD1. Unmatched junction bases numbered 8, after V lost 4 bases and J lost 9 bases. Germline values: CDR1 LGHDT, CDR2 YNNKEL (reference sequence). There are 13 residues in the CDR3. The CDR3 is CASSPYSTGAQYF. CDR3 nucleotide sequence: TGTGCCAGCAGCCCCTACTCAACAGGGGCCCAGTACTTC.

This sequence joins TRBV7-6 and TRBJ2-1; 8 bases are shared with TRBD2. V lost 5 bases, J lost 7 bases, and 13 bases stayed unmatched. Germline loops: CDR1 SGHVS, CDR2 FNYEAQ. The CDR3 runs 16 residues. CDR3 protein: CASSTGGGLIGNEQFF. In DNA form, the CDR3 reads TGTGCCAGCAGCACGGGGGGGGGGCTGATCGGAAATGAGCAGTTCTTC. The variable domain in full, completed from reference TRBV7-6 and TRBJ2-1, reads GAGVSQSPRYKVTKRGQDVALRCDPISGHVSLYWYRQALGQGPEFLTYFNYEAQQDKSGLPNDRFSAERPEGSISTLTIQRTEQRDSAMYRCASSTGGGLIGNEQFFGPGTRLTVL.

This clonotype was seen only a few times. V usage is TRBV7-2 and J usage is TRBJ2-5, with D maybe TRBD2 (6 bases). Between the trimmed V and J ends, which lost 3 bases and 3 bases, there was a span of 14 bases. From germline, CDR1 is SGHTA and CDR2 FQGNSA. The CDR3 runs 15 residues. DNA for the CDR3: TGTGCCAGCAGCTTCGGTCACGGAGGGGAAGAGACCCAGTACTTC. It specifies CASSFGHGGEETQYF.

CDR3 DNA sequence: TGTGCCAGTAGTGGACCCCCGGCCGGGGACTATGGCTACACCTTC. Translated, it gives CASSGPPAGDYGYTF. The chain recombines TRBV19 with TRBJ1-2; D gene unclear. CDR3 length: 15 residues. Germline V gene sequence: CDR1 LNHDA, CDR2 SQIVND (reference sequence). V was pared by 5 bases and J by 3 bases, with 16 bases between.

V usage is TRBV20-1 and J usage is TRBJ2-5; a weak D match, TRBD2 (6 bases). The V gene's germline CDR1 is DFQATT and CDR2 SNEGSKA (reference sequence). CDR3 length: 14 residues. The V and J ends lost 3 bases and 7 bases respectively, with 18 bases between them. The CDR3 protein is CSARGGNEGRTQYF. CDR3 DNA: TGCAGTGCTAGGGGGGGAAACGAGGGAAGGACCCAGTACTTC.

As regards this clonotype: A junction end diverges from the germline sequence, so it may reflect a read error. The rearrangement links TRBV12-3 or TRBV12-4 to TRBJ1-1, with 10 bases that match TRBD1. This CDR3 spans 13 amino acids. In DNA, the CDR3 is TGCGCCTCCGACAGGGGGCTGGGAACTGAAGCTTTCTTT. Translating it yields CASDRGLGTEAFF.

The chain recombines TRBV28 with TRBJ2-5; tentative D call: TRBD2 (5 bases). V lost 7 bases, J lost 4 bases, and 13 bases lay in between. Per germline, CDR1 MDHEN and CDR2 SYDVKM. This CDR3 is 13 amino acids long. The chain's CDR3 is CASKAADRETQYF. The CDR3 DNA follows: TGTGCCAGCAAAGCGGCGGATAGAGAGACCCAGTACTTC.

In its sample, this clonotype was seen a few times. The chain recombines TRBV7-6 with TRBJ1-6, with no clear D. The CDR3 covers 13 residues. CDR1 is SGHVS and CDR2 is FNYEAQ in the germline V gene. Deletions cut 3 bases from V and 9 bases from J, with 9 bases between. CDR3 in DNA: TGTGCCAGCAGCTTGTCAGGAGGTTCACCCCTCCACTTT. Residues: CASSLSGGSPLHF.

CDR3 sequence reads: CASSVGANVLTF. CDR3 sequence (DNA): TGTGCCAGCTCAGTTGGGGCCAACGTCCTGACTTTC. The gene calls are TRBV18 and TRBJ2-6; no clear D gene. This CDR3 contains 12 residues. The V and J ends lost 5 bases and 3 bases respectively, with 2 bases between them. The germline V gene encodes CDR1 KGHSH and CDR2 LQKENI.

The chain is built from TRBV18 and TRBJ2-5; 8 bases are a match to TRBD1. V dropped 2 bases and J dropped 5; count of bases not matched to a gene: 10. CDR3 length equals 16 residues. Germline V lookup: CDR1 KGHSH, CDR2 LQKENI. For the CDR3, the DNA is TGTGCCAGCTCACCAGTTTCAGGGGGCGCGCGGGAGACCCAGTACTTC. Translation: CASSPVSGGARETQYF.

This clonotype was observed at least ten times. The V and J genes are TRBV10-2 and TRBJ1-6; no clear D gene. Trimming pared 8 bases from V and 5 bases from J, leaving 10 bases between. The length of the CDR3 is 13 residues. Germline V gene lookup returns CDR1 WSHSY and CDR2 SAAADI. For the CDR3, the DNA is TGCGCCAGCTTAGGTCCGAATAATTCACCCCTCCACTTT. Protein: CASLGPNNSPLHF.

The rearrangement joins TRBV7-9 to TRBJ1-6; TRBD1 might be the D (5 bases). CDR1 is SEHNR and CDR2 is FQNEAQ in the germline V gene (reference sequence). Deletions cut 6 bases from V and 11 bases from J, with 20 bases between. The length of the CDR3 is 15 residues. CDR3 coding DNA: TGTGCCAGCAGTCGACCCGGGACCGATATCCCACCCCTCCACTTT. Translating gives CASSRPGTDIPPLHF.

This clonotype showed up just a few times. The J gene is TRBJ2-1, the V gene TRBV12-3 or TRBV12-4; possibly TRBD2 for D (5 bases). The CDR3 is 12 residues long. V was pared by 6 bases and J by 6 bases, with 9 bases between. The CDR3 here is CASREGLNEQFF. CDR3 bases: TGTGCCAGCAGAGAGGGCCTCAATGAGCAGTTCTTC.

Only a few counts were recorded for this clonotype. The chain joins TRBV12-3 or TRBV12-4 to TRBJ2-1; 7 positions match TRBD2. Unmatched junction bases numbered 10, after V lost 7 bases and J lost 7 bases. The CDR3 runs 14 residues. CDR3 protein: CASIERGAKNEQFF. As DNA, the CDR3 is TGTGCCAGCATAGAGCGGGGAGCCAAGAATGAGCAGTTCTTC.

This clonotype was found a few times. The chain employs TRBV27 and TRBJ2-1, with D possibly called TRBD1 or TRBD2 (5 bases each). Trimming removed 0 bases at V and 7 bases at J, with 13 bases between. This CDR3 is built from 15 residues. The V gene's germline CDR1 is MNHEY and CDR2 SMNVEV (reference sequence). Written as DNA, the CDR3 is TGTGCCAGCAGTTTATCGGGGGTGTTAATTAATGAGCAGTTCTTC. Translating it yields CASSLSGVLINEQFF.

The rearrangement uses TRBV12-3 or TRBV12-4 and TRBJ2-3, with 9 bases lining up with TRBD2. The CDR3 length is 13 residues. With V trimmed by 4 bases and J by 8 bases, 4 bases remained unmatched. CDR3: CASSSIAGVTQYF. The CDR3 region has the DNA TGTGCCAGCAGTTCGATAGCGGGGGTTACGCAGTATTTT.

CDR3 amino acids: CASSPDILSKELSTEAFF. The CDR3, as DNA: TGTGCCAGCTCACCAGATATTTTGAGCAAAGAGTTGAGCACTGAAGCTTTCTTT. J is TRBJ1-1 and V is TRBV18; D not certain. This CDR3 has 18 amino acids. Trimming stripped 2 bases from V and 4 bases from J, with 23 bases between. Germline V CDR1 and CDR2: KGHSH, LQKENI.

CDR3 DNA: TGCGCCAGCAGCTTGTCCGGATTGGTGGGGGTAACCCTCCACTTT. Encoded protein: CASSLSGLVGVTLHF. The genes are TRBV5-1 and TRBJ1-6; maybe TRBD1 (5 bases). V was pared by 1 base and J by 14 bases, with 19 bases between. Germline assignment: CDR1 SGHRS and CDR2 YFSETQ. This CDR3 spans 15 amino acids.

This clonotype was found a few times. Written as DNA, the CDR3 is TGCGCCAGCAGCTTTTCGGGACAGAGTAATGAAAAACTGTTTTTT. Translation gives CASSFSGQSNEKLFF. The J gene is TRBJ1-4, the V gene TRBV5-1; 7 bases are a match to TRBD1. The V and J ends lost 2 bases and 4 bases, in that order; junction bases with no gene match: 5. Germline V CDR1 and CDR2: SGHRS, YFSETQ. The length of the CDR3 is 15 residues.

The rearrangement links TRBV6-1 to TRBJ1-2, with a weak D call TRBD1 (6 bases). Per germline, CDR1 MNHNS and CDR2 SASEGT. This CDR3 is built from 15 residues. Trimming took 4 bases from V and 4 from J, leaving 16 bases between them. CDR3 DNA sequence: TGTGCCAGCAGTGTAGATGGGGGGGCGACCTATGGCTACACCTTC. It codes for CASSVDGGATYGYTF.

The chain links TRBV7-9 to TRBJ2-3; 7 nucleotides match TRBD2. With V trimmed by 4 bases and J by 8 bases, 3 bases remained unmatched. This CDR3 has 12 amino acids. Germline V gives CDR1 SEHNR, CDR2 FQNEAQ (reference sequence). CDR3 sequence: CASSSRTSTQYF. As DNA, the CDR3 is TGTGCCAGCAGCTCCCGGACTAGTACGCAGTATTTT. Variable domain in full (rest from reference TRBV7-9 and TRBJ2-3): DTGVSQNPRHKITKRGQNVTFRCDPISEHNRLYWYRQTLGQGPEFLTYFQNEAQLEKSRLLSDRFSAERPKGSFSTLEIQRTEQGDSAMYLCASSSRTSTQYFGPGTRLTVL.

This clonotype was counted a few times. V and J are TRBV9 and TRBJ2-7, with 9 bases aligning to TRBD1. This CDR3 is 16 amino acids long. Germline V gene lookup returns CDR1 SGDLS and CDR2 YYNGEE. Losses at the gene ends were 5 bases for V and 3 bases for J; bases not matched to a gene: 12. For the CDR3, the DNA is TGTGCCAGCAGTGCCGGGACAGGGTTCTATATCTACGAGCAGTACTTC. This encodes CASSAGTGFYIYEQYF.